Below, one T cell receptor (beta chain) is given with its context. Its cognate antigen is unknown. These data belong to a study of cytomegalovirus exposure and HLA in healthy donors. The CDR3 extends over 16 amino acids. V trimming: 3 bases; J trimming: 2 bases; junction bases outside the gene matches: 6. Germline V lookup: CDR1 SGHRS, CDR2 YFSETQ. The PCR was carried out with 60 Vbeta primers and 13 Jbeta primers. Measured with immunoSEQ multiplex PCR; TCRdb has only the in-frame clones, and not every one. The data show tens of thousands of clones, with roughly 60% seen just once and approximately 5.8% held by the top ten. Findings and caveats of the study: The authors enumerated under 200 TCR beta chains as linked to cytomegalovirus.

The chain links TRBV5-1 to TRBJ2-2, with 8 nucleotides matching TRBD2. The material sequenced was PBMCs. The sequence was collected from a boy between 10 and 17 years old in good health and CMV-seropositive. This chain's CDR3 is CASSYTGGSNTGELFF. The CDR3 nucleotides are TGCGCCAGCAGCTACACGGGGGGGTCAAACACCGGGGAGCTGTTTTTT.